This TCR beta chain was recovered during a study of T cells in Graves' hyperthyroidism and ophthalmopathy. J gave up 3 bases and V 4 bases, and 8 bases lay outside the gene matches. The CDR3 is 16 residues long. The germline CDR1 and CDR2 sequences are MDHEN and SYDVKM. Study results and caveats: Most thyroid clonotypes that were expanded above 0.001 also turned up in blood.

Amplification yielded TCR beta CDR3 regions, with RNA transcripts as the source. The HTBI primer set served for first-round RT-PCR of the TCR CDR3. TCRdb fed the multiplex PCR reads into MiXCR, producing one record per CDR3 protein. The sample lists a few hundred thousand distinct CDR3 sequences; 15% were seen once. This clonotype showed up many times. Its antigen remains unidentified. This clonotype originated in a woman younger than 45 with Graves' hyperthyroidism. The chain couples TRBV28 to TRBJ2-7; 11 nucleotides align to TRBD1. The sequencing input was blood. This chain's CDR3 is CASSSGTGGGYYEQYF. The CDR3 DNA follows: TGTGCCAGCAGTTCTGGGACAGGGGGTGGTTACTACGAGCAGTACTTC.